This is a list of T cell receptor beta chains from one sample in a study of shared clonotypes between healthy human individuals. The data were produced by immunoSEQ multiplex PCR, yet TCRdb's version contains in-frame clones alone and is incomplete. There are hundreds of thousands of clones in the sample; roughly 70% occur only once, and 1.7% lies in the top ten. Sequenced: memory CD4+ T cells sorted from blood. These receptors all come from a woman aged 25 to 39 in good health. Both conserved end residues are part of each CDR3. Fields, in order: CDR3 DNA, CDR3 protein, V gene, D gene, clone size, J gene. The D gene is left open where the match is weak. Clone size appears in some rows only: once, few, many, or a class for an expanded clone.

CDR3nt: TGTGCCAGCAGTCCCCACTCAGTCGGCACCGGGGAGCTGTTTTTT
CDR3aa: CASSPHSVGTGELFF
v_gene: TRBV28
d_gene: .
abundance: .
j_gene: TRBJ2-2

CDR3nt: TGTGCCAGCAGTTACTCGATAATGGGTAATCAGCCCCAGCATTTT
CDR3aa: CASSYSIMGNQPQHF
v_gene: TRBV6-6
d_gene: .
abundance: .
j_gene: TRBJ1-5

CDR3nt: TGTGCCAGCAGGGCAGGAGATTATAGCAATCAGCCCCAGCATTTT
CDR3aa: CASRAGDYSNQPQHF
v_gene: TRBV28
d_gene: .
abundance: .
j_gene: TRBJ1-5

CDR3nt: TGCGCCAGCAGTGTAGGGGGAGCTGGTGAAGCTTTCTTT
CDR3aa: CASSVGGAGEAFF
v_gene: TRBV10-2
d_gene: .
abundance: .
j_gene: TRBJ1-1

CDR3nt: TGTGCCAGCAGACAGGGGATGAATCAGCCCCAGCATTTT
CDR3aa: CASRQGMNQPQHF
v_gene: TRBV2
d_gene: TRBD1
abundance: .
j_gene: TRBJ1-5

CDR3nt: TGTGCCAGCAGGGTCCAAGGGGGCACAGATACGCAGTATTTT
CDR3aa: CASRVQGGTDTQYF
v_gene: TRBV11-2
d_gene: .
abundance: .
j_gene: TRBJ2-3

CDR3nt: TGCGCCAGCAGCCAGCCGAGGATCGGCCCTGAAGCTTTCTTT
CDR3aa: CASSQPRIGPEAFF
v_gene: TRBV4-1
d_gene: .
abundance: once
j_gene: TRBJ1-1

CDR3nt: TGTGCCTGGAGTGGGAGGGGACTTGGCTACGAGCAGTACTTC
CDR3aa: CAWSGRGLGYEQYF
v_gene: TRBV30
d_gene: .
abundance: .
j_gene: TRBJ2-7

CDR3nt: TGTGCCAGCAGCCCCAACCTAGGCCAGCCCCAGCATTTT
CDR3aa: CASSPNLGQPQHF
v_gene: TRBV6-5
d_gene: .
abundance: few
j_gene: TRBJ1-5

CDR3nt: TGTGCCAGCAGACCGGACAGGGGAAGGAGCCAGCCCCAGCATTTT
CDR3aa: CASRPDRGRSQPQHF
v_gene: TRBV27
d_gene: TRBD1
abundance: .
j_gene: TRBJ1-5

CDR3nt: TGTGCCAGCACAAGGGGACATGAGAACACCGGGGAGCTGTTTTTT
CDR3aa: CASTRGHENTGELFF
v_gene: TRBV6-5
d_gene: .
abundance: .
j_gene: TRBJ2-2

CDR3nt: TGTGCCAGCAGCTTAGAGTGGGGGAGCGGGGAGCTGTTTTTT
CDR3aa: CASSLEWGSGELFF
v_gene: TRBV7-6
d_gene: .
abundance: .
j_gene: TRBJ2-2

CDR3nt: TGCGCCAGCAGCTTGGTACTGGGTAGCACAGATACGCAGTATTTT
CDR3aa: CASSLVLGSTDTQYF
v_gene: TRBV5-1
d_gene: .
abundance: .
j_gene: TRBJ2-3

CDR3nt: TGTGCCAGCAGCTTGACCATCCAAGAGACCCAGTACTTC
CDR3aa: CASSLTIQETQYF
v_gene: TRBV5-6
d_gene: .
abundance: .
j_gene: TRBJ2-5

CDR3nt: TGTGCCAGCAGCTCACTATGGGCGGGGGAGCTGTTTTTT
CDR3aa: CASSSLWAGELFF
v_gene: TRBV7-8
d_gene: .
abundance: .
j_gene: TRBJ2-2

CDR3nt: TGTGCCATCAGCCCAGGGACAGGAATTAATGAAAAACTGTTTTTT
CDR3aa: CAISPGTGINEKLFF
v_gene: TRBV10-3
d_gene: TRBD1
abundance: .
j_gene: TRBJ1-4

CDR3nt: TGTGCCAGCAGTCTGCCTGCCGAGGGCTATGGCTACACCTTC
CDR3aa: CASSLPAEGYGYTF
v_gene: TRBV28
d_gene: .
abundance: .
j_gene: TRBJ1-2

CDR3nt: TGTGCCAGCAGTTTGCAGGGGGCGTACAATCAGCCCCAGCATTTT
CDR3aa: CASSLQGAYNQPQHF
v_gene: TRBV28
d_gene: TRBD1
abundance: once
j_gene: TRBJ1-5

CDR3nt: TGTGCCTGGAGTCGCTGGGACAGGGAGTCCAATGAGCAGTTCTTC
CDR3aa: CAWSRWDRESNEQFF
v_gene: TRBV30
d_gene: TRBD1
abundance: once
j_gene: TRBJ2-1

CDR3nt: TGTGCCAGCAGCTTGACGGACCGGAGGAATGAAGAACTGTTTTTT
CDR3aa: CASSLTDRRNEELFF
v_gene: TRBV5-5
d_gene: .
abundance: .
j_gene: TRBJ1-4

CDR3nt: TGTGCCAGCAGTTCGTACAGCTCTGGGGCCAACGTCCTGACTTTC
CDR3aa: CASSSYSSGANVLTF
v_gene: TRBV27
d_gene: .
abundance: .
j_gene: TRBJ2-6

CDR3nt: TGTGCCAGCGTACTAGCGCGATCCGTGGATACGCAGTATTTT
CDR3aa: CASVLARSVDTQYF
v_gene: TRBV6-1
d_gene: TRBD2
abundance: .
j_gene: TRBJ2-3

CDR3nt: TGTGCCAGCGATATCGGCGGGGACACCGGGGAGCTGTTTTTT
CDR3aa: CASDIGGDTGELFF
v_gene: TRBV6-6
d_gene: .
abundance: .
j_gene: TRBJ2-2

CDR3nt: TGTGCCAGCAGCCGGGGTCAAAACCCCTACGAGCAGTACTTC
CDR3aa: CASSRGQNPYEQYF
v_gene: TRBV7-2
d_gene: .
abundance: .
j_gene: TRBJ2-7

CDR3nt: TGTGCCAGCAGCTTTTCTAGCGGGAGGGTTAATGAGCAGTTCTTC
CDR3aa: CASSFSSGRVNEQFF
v_gene: TRBV7-9
d_gene: TRBD2
abundance: .
j_gene: TRBJ2-1

CDR3nt: TGTGCCAGTAGTATCTATCGCCGGAACTATGGCTACACCTTC
CDR3aa: CASSIYRRNYGYTF
v_gene: TRBV19
d_gene: .
abundance: .
j_gene: TRBJ1-2

CDR3nt: TGTGCCAGCAGTCCCGGAACCCTCTACGAGCAGTACTTC
CDR3aa: CASSPGTLYEQYF
v_gene: TRBV14
d_gene: .
abundance: .
j_gene: TRBJ2-7

CDR3nt: TGTGCCAGCAGCCACGCTTCTAATTCACCCCTCCACTTT
CDR3aa: CASSHASNSPLHF
v_gene: TRBV4-2
d_gene: .
abundance: .
j_gene: TRBJ1-6

CDR3nt: TGCAGCGTTGATGGGTGGAATTACAATGAGCAGTTCTTC
CDR3aa: CSVDGWNYNEQFF
v_gene: TRBV29-1
d_gene: .
abundance: few
j_gene: TRBJ2-1

CDR3nt: TGTGCTAGTGGTTTGGTACTCGGCCAGGGTAGTGGCACTGAAGCTTTCTTT
CDR3aa: CASGLVLGQGSGTEAFF
v_gene: TRBV12-5
d_gene: .
abundance: .
j_gene: TRBJ1-1

CDR3nt: TGTGCCAGCAGCTCCCTCACAGGGAACAATGAGCAGTTCTTC
CDR3aa: CASSSLTGNNEQFF
v_gene: TRBV7-8
d_gene: .
abundance: .
j_gene: TRBJ2-1

CDR3nt: TGCGCCAGCAGCCGGGACAGGGGTTACGAGCAGTACTTC
CDR3aa: CASSRDRGYEQYF
v_gene: TRBV5-1
d_gene: TRBD1
abundance: .
j_gene: TRBJ2-7